The next 28 T cell receptor beta chains were all read from a single sample in a study of blood T cells in healthy people across ages. A J-beta primer mix and a sample-barcoded 5' primer were used in a second PCR of about 6 to 12 cycles. TCRdb redid the calling of the 5' RACE reads with MiXCR, one entry per CDR3 protein. The sample includes around 990,000 distinct CDR3 sequences, approximately 38% of them seen just once. What was sequenced was blood. The receptors stem from a man in his late teens or twenties in good health.

This clonotype turned up a few times. The rearrangement links TRBV9 to TRBJ1-2; 10 bases agree with TRBD1. CDR3 size: 15 residues. V trimming: 4 bases; J trimming: 6 bases; junction bases outside the gene matches: 9. Germline CDR1 reads SGDLS; CDR2 reads YYNGEE. The CDR3 DNA follows: TGTGCCAGCAGCCCCAGTCCCGGGACAGGGGATGGCTACACCTTC. Amino acid sequence: CASSPSPGTGDGYTF.

As to this clonotype: With a much larger clone just one base away, this may be a read error. This sequence joins TRBV29-1 and TRBJ1-2; 8 bases match TRBD1. Per germline, CDR1 SQVTM and CDR2 ANQGSEA. The CDR3 totals 15 residues. The ends lost 6 bases at V and 6 bases at J; junction bases unmatched: 15. CDR3 nucleotide sequence: TGCAGCGTCGACTCCGGGACAGGAGGTTCCCATGGCTACACCTTC. Translated, it gives CSVDSGTGGSHGYTF.

The chain employs TRBV4-3 and TRBJ1-1; possibly TRBD1 for D (6 bases). The length of the CDR3 is 15 residues. V was pared by 1 base and J by 4 bases, with 13 bases between. Germline V gives CDR1 LGHNA, CDR2 YSLEER. The CDR3 reads CASSQGEGGITEAFF. Written as DNA, the CDR3 is TGCGCCAGCAGCCAAGGTGAGGGGGGGATCACTGAAGCTTTCTTT.

This chain joins TRBV20-1 and TRBJ1-1, with TRBD1 identical over 7 bases. Germline values: CDR1 DFQATT, CDR2 SNEGSKA (reference sequence). V lost 3 bases, J lost 7 bases, and 11 bases stayed unmatched. The CDR3 is 14 residues long. CDR3 bases: TGCAGTGCTAGCTTTCCCAGGGGGTCAAATGAAGCTTTCTTT. This encodes CSASFPRGSNEAFF.

A remark on this clonotype: This may be a read error, as it is one base from a much larger clone. The CDR3 coding sequence is TGTGCCACCAGTCCCCAGCGGGGTCGGGATGAGCAGTACTTC. This encodes CATSPQRGRDEQYF. The chain is built from TRBV24-1 and TRBJ2-5; 7 bases agree with TRBD2. The CDR3 has 14 residues. V shed 6 bases, J shed 11 bases, and the junction held 14 bases outside the gene matches. Germline values: CDR1 KGHDR, CDR2 SFDVKD.

This chain links TRBV6-1 with TRBJ2-1; TRBD2 agrees at 8 bases. This CDR3 contains 15 residues. Trimming took 8 bases from V and 9 from J; bases not matched to a gene: 15. Germline V CDR1 and CDR2: MNHNS, SASEGT. CDR3 sequence (DNA): TGTGCCAGCGCCCGCCGGGGGGGTGAGGGCGGTGAGCAGTTCTTC. Its translation is CASARRGGEGGEQFF.

This sequence joins TRBV12-3 or TRBV12-4 and TRBJ1-2; 8 nucleotides line up with TRBD1. V was pared by 4 bases and J by 0 bases, with 4 bases of the junction left unmatched. There are 15 residues in the CDR3. CDR3 loop: CASSSGTGTNYGYTF. DNA of the CDR3: TGTGCCAGCAGTTCCGGGACAGGTACTAACTATGGCTACACCTTC.

This chain links TRBV20-1 with TRBJ2-2; D call uncertain. Per the germline V gene, CDR1 is DFQATT and CDR2 is SNEGSKA (reference sequence). The CDR3 consists of 13 residues. V was clipped by 3 bases and J by 5 bases, with 10 bases between them. The CDR3 spells CSASGGLTGELFF. In DNA form, the CDR3 reads TGCAGTGCTAGTGGTGGCCTAACCGGGGAGCTGTTTTTT.

In regard to this clonotype: A read error may explain this, as a much larger clone is one base away. The V gene is TRBV12-3 or TRBV12-4, the J gene TRBJ1-1; D is possibly TRBD1 (5 bases). CDR3 size: 15 residues. Trimming stripped 6 bases from V and 4 bases from J, with 18 bases between. CDR3 loop: CASRYRSVGGTEAFF. The CDR3 DNA is TGTGCCAGCAGGTACAGGTCGGTCGGAGGCACTGAAGCTTTCTTT.

In regard to this clonotype: At one end, the junction sequence differs from germline, possibly due to a read error. The chain combines TRBV7-8 with TRBJ1-1; D is perhaps TRBD1 (5 bases). CDR3 size: 15 residues. CDR1 is SGHVS, CDR2 FQNEAQ, per germline. CDR3 protein: CVSRPQDSLRTEAFF. The DNA of the CDR3 is TGTGTCAGCAGACCACAGGATTCGCTCCGCACTGAAGCTTTCTTT.

The rearrangement uses TRBV29-1 and TRBJ1-3; D is uncertain. V lost 8 bases and J 0 bases, leaving 5 bases between the germline ends. Germline CDR1 SQVTM, CDR2 ANQGSEA. The CDR3 length is 11 residues. CDR3 sequence: CSYASGNTIYF. CDR3 sequence (DNA): TGCAGCTATGCCTCTGGAAACACCATATATTTT.

The chain has TRBV12-3 or TRBV12-4 and TRBJ2-7; possibly TRBD1 for D (5 bases). The CDR3 consists of 13 residues. Deletions cut 6 bases from V and 3 bases from J, with 12 bases between. In nucleotides, the CDR3 is TGTGCCAGCAGACTCTCGACAGTCTACGAGCAGTACTTC. This encodes CASRLSTVYEQYF.

In DNA, the CDR3 is TGTGCCAGCAGTGACGAGGGTAATGAAAAACTGTTTTTT. This sequence encodes CASSDEGNEKLFF. The rearrangement uses TRBV6-2 or TRBV6-3 and TRBJ1-4, with D uncertain. V lost 5 bases and J lost 4, with 8 bases in between. The CDR3 length is 13 residues. CDR1 is MNHEY, CDR2 SVGEGT, per germline.

The V call is TRBV12-3 or TRBV12-4, the J call TRBJ1-4; D possibly corresponds to TRBD1 (5 bases). There are 11 residues in the CDR3. Trimming left V 1 base short and J 15 bases short, with 9 bases between. This chain's CDR3 is CASSLGGTLFF. In DNA form, the CDR3 reads TGTGCCAGCAGTTTAGGTGGGACCTTGTTTTTT.

This clonotype was detected only a few times. The chain joins TRBV7-2 to TRBJ2-3, with TRBD2 as a possible D gene (6 bases). Trimming cost V 1 base and J 4 bases, with 12 bases left between them. The CDR3 runs to 15 residues. Germline CDR1 and CDR2: SGHTA and FQGNSA. This CDR3 reads CASSLEWGVPDTQYF. For the CDR3, the DNA is TGTGCCAGCAGCTTAGAGTGGGGGGTTCCAGATACGCAGTATTTT. The full variable domain, rest sourced from reference TRBV7-2 and TRBJ2-3, is GAGVSQSPSNKVTEKGKDVELRCDPISGHTALYWYRQSLGQGLEFLIYFQGNSAPDKSGLPSDRFSAERTGGSVSTLTIQRTQQEDSAVYLCASSLEWGVPDTQYFGPGTRLTVL.

This clonotype was seen repeatedly, ten times or more. This rearrangement joins TRBV6-2 or TRBV6-3 to TRBJ1-6, with 8 bases that match TRBD1. The germline CDR1 and CDR2 sequences are MNHEY and SVGEGT. Losses at the gene ends were 6 bases for V and 7 bases for J; bases not matched to a gene: 8. The CDR3 loop spans 15 amino acids. Written as DNA, the CDR3 is TGTGCCAGCAGACCCCCGACAGGGGAGAATTCACCCCTCCACTTT. As protein: CASRPPTGENSPLHF.

This clonotype was recorded only once. The chain recombines TRBV7-2 with TRBJ1-2; D not certain. CDR1 and CDR2 from the germline V gene are SGHTA and FQGNSA. The CDR3 loop spans 14 amino acids. The V and J ends lost 5 bases and 4 bases respectively, with 14 bases between them. This CDR3 reads CASSVGATSYGYTF. Here the CDR3 DNA reads TGTGCCAGCAGCGTAGGAGCTACCTCCTATGGCTACACCTTC.

This clonotype appeared a few times. V gene TRBV20-1 combines with J gene TRBJ2-1, with 9 nucleotides matching TRBD1. The junction had 14 bases not matched to a gene; V was cut back by 5 bases and J by 3 bases. This CDR3 comprises 17 residues. Germline CDR1 is DFQATT and CDR2 is SNEGSKA (reference sequence). CDR3 in DNA: TGCAGTGCTCCCCCGACAGGGGGAACCCTAAGCTACAATGAGCAGTTCTTC. It yields the protein CSAPPTGGTLSYNEQFF.

The V and J genes are TRBV30 and TRBJ2-7; either TRBD1 or TRBD2 may supply D (5 bases each). V lost 0 bases to trimming and J lost 4 bases, with 13 bases between them. The germline V gene has CDR1 GTSNPN and CDR2 SVGIG (reference sequence). This CDR3 comprises 14 residues. Written as DNA, the CDR3 is TGTGCCTGGAGTGTCGGGGCAGGCGTATACGAGCAGTACTTC. As protein: CAWSVGAGVYEQYF.

This clonotype was counted a few times. The gene calls are TRBV12-3 or TRBV12-4 and TRBJ1-2; TRBD1 is a possible D gene (5 bases). V lost 7 bases and J 4 bases, leaving 16 bases between the germline ends. CDR3 length: 14 residues. The CDR3 loop reads CASTKADRSYGYTF. CDR3 sequence (DNA): TGTGCCAGCACTAAGGCCGACAGAAGCTATGGCTACACCTTC.

The CDR3 DNA sequence: TGTGCCAGCAGTTTAGGCAGAATTGGGGAGCAGTACTTC. Amino acid sequence: CASSLGRIGEQYF. V and J are TRBV28 and TRBJ2-7, with D unresolved. The CDR3 sequence is 13 residues long. CDR1 is MDHEN, CDR2 SYDVKM, per germline. V shed 2 bases and J shed 7 bases, with 12 bases lying between them.

The table lists this clonotype with a few counts. V usage is TRBV6-2 or TRBV6-3 and J usage is TRBJ1-5, with 7 bases lining up with TRBD1. Germline values: CDR1 MNHEY, CDR2 SVGEGT. V lost 0 bases and J lost 7; bases outside the gene matches: 3. The CDR3 consists of 14 residues. The CDR3 DNA is TGTGCCAGCAGTTACTCAGGGGGCGGCCAGCCCCAGCATTTT. Its translation is CASSYSGGGQPQHF.

The chain has TRBV9 and TRBJ1-2, with 10 bases that match TRBD1. Trimming cost V 0 bases and J 6 bases; bases outside gene matches: 5. The CDR3 is 15 amino acids. The germline V gene has CDR1 SGDLS and CDR2 YYNGEE. CDR3 nucleotide sequence: TGTGCCAGCAGCGTAGGACAGGGGGCATGGGATGGCTACACCTTC. It translates to CASSVGQGAWDGYTF.

Details on this clonotype: Possible read error: a much larger clone is one base away. The chain recombines TRBV28 with TRBJ2-1; 7 nucleotides agree with TRBD2. This CDR3 spans 15 amino acids. Germline V gene data show CDR1 as MDHEN and CDR2 as SYDVKM. As DNA, the CDR3 is TGTGCCAGCCTTGAACGGGAGGTAGGGTACAATGAGCAGTGCTTC. Residues: CASLEREVGYNEQCF.

The V call is TRBV9, the J call TRBJ2-3; a weak D match, TRBD2 (5 bases). The germline V gene encodes CDR1 SGDLS and CDR2 YYNGEE. The ends were cut back, 0 bases at V and 4 bases at J, with 9 bases in the middle. The CDR3 has 14 amino acids. CDR3 nucleotides: TGTGCCAGCAGCGTAGATGGGGAGCCAGATACGCAGTATTTT. Residues: CASSVDGEPDTQYF.

This clonotype was recorded a few times. The rearrangement joins TRBV30 to TRBJ2-6; D not resolved. From germline, CDR1 is GTSNPN and CDR2 SVGIG (reference sequence). The CDR3 contains 16 residues. The V and J ends lost 5 bases and 1 base respectively, with 15 bases between them. CDR3 DNA: TGTGCCTGGGACCTACTCAGAGTTTCTGGGGCCAACGTCCTGACTTTC. This codes for CAWDLLRVSGANVLTF.

About this clonotype: Because it lacks the conserved phenylalanine or tryptophan at the end, this CDR3 is likely a read error. The V call is TRBV20-1, the J call TRBJ1-5, with 9 nucleotides matching TRBD1. The germline gives CDR1 DFQATT, CDR2 SNEGSKA (reference sequence). Losses at the gene ends were 2 bases for V and 2 bases for J; bases not matched to a gene: 7. The CDR3 extends over 16 amino acids. The CDR3 region is CSARLGTGKGNQPQHY. DNA for the CDR3: TGCAGTGCTAGACTAGGGACAGGGAAGGGCAATCAGCCCCAGCATTAT.

Notes on this clonotype: At one end, the junction sequence differs from germline, possibly due to a read error. The chain links TRBV3-1 to TRBJ2-5; 9 positions match TRBD1. The germline CDR1 and CDR2 sequences are LGHDT and YNNKEL (reference sequence). This CDR3 comprises 16 residues. The CDR3 region has the DNA TGTGCCTGCAGCCATACAGGGGGCGCCTACCAAGAGACCCAGTACTTC. Protein product: CACSHTGGAYQETQYF.